This TCR beta chain was documented in a study of blood T cell repertoires in COVID-19. Produced via immunoSEQ multiplex PCR; TCRdb's table is partial and in-frame only. The sample lists 350,000 or so clones, roughly 90% occurring once. CDR1 is SQVTM and CDR2 is ANQGSEA in the germline V gene. CDR3 length: 13 residues. V lost 6 bases to trimming and J lost 5 bases, with 14 bases between them. The sequenced material came from peripheral blood. The clonotype originates from a man between 18 and 35 years old with active or convalescent COVID-19. The chain links TRBV29-1 to TRBJ1-3, with a possible D match to TRBD1 (5 bases). The CDR3 region has the DNA TGCAGCGTCCTGGACAATCTCCGAAACACCATATATTTT. This translates into CSVLDNLRNTIYF.